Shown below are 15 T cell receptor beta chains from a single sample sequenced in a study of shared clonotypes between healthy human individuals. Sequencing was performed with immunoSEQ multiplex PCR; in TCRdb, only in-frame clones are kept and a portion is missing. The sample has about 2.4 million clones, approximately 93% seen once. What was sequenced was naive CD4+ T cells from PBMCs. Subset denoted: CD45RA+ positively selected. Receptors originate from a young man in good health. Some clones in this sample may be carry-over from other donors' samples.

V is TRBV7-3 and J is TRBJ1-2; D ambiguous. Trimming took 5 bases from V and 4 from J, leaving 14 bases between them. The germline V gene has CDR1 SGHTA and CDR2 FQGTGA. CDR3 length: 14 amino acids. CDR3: CASSPGSSGYGYTF. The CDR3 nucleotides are TGTGCCAGCAGCCCGGGGTCGTCGGGCTATGGCTACACCTTC.

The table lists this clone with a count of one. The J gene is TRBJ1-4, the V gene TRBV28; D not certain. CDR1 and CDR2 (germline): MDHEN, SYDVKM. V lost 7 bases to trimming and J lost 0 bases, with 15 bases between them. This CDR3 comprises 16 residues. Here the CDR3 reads CASIVGGTATNEKLFF. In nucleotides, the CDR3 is TGTGCCAGCATAGTAGGCGGAACTGCAACTAATGAAAAACTGTTTTTT.

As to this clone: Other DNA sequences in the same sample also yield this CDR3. DNA for the CDR3: TGCGCCAGCAGTGAGTCAAGGGGGCTACAAGAGACCCAGTACTTC. It encodes CASSESRGLQETQYF. The V call is TRBV10-1, the J call TRBJ2-5, with 7 nucleotides matching TRBD1. The trim removed 0 bases at V and 2 bases at J, leaving 3 bases unmatched. This CDR3 contains 15 residues. Germline V CDR1 and CDR2: WNHNN, SYGVQD (reference sequence).

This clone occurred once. The DNA for the CDR3 is TGTGCCAGCAGGGGGTTCTACAATGAGCAGTTCTTC. This encodes CASRGFYNEQFF. The chain recombines TRBV2 with TRBJ2-1; no clear D gene. Trimming cost V 6 bases and J 3 bases, with 6 bases left between them. CDR3 size: 12 residues. Germline V CDR1 and CDR2: SNHLY, FYNNEI.

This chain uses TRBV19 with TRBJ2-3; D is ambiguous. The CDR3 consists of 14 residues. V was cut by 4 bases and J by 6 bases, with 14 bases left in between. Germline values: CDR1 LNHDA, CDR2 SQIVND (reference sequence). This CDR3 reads CASSKRTVLDTQYF. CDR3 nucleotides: TGTGCCAGTAGTAAACGGACGGTCTTGGATACGCAGTATTTT.

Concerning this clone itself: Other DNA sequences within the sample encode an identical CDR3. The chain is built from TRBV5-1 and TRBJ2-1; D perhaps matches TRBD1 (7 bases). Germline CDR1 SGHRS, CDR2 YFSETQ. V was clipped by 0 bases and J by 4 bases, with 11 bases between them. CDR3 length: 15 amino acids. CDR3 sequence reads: CASSLGGTAYNEQFF. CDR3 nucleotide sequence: TGCGCCAGCAGCTTGGGCGGGACAGCTTACAATGAGCAGTTCTTC.

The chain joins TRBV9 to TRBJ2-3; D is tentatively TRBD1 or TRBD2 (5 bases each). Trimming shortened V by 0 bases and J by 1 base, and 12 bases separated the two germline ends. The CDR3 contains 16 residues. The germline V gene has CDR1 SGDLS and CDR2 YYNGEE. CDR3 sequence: CASSVGWGSGTDTQYF. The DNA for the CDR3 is TGTGCCAGCAGCGTAGGTTGGGGGAGCGGCACAGATACGCAGTATTTT.

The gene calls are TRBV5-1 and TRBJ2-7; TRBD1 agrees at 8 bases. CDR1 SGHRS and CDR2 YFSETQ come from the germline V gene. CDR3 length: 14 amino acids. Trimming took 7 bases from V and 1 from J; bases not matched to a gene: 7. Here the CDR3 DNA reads TGCGCCAGCGGACAGGGTGCCGTATCCTACGAGCAGTACTTC. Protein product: CASGQGAVSYEQYF.

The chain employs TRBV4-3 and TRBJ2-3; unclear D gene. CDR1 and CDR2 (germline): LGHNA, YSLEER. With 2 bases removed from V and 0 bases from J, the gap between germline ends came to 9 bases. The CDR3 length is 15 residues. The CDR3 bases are TGCGCCAGCAGCCAAACCCGACAAAGCACAGATACGCAGTATTTT. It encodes CASSQTRQSTDTQYF.

In DNA form, the CDR3 reads TGTGCCTGGAGCGATCTCCGGGACAGCTCCTACGAGCAGTACTTC. This sequence encodes CAWSDLRDSSYEQYF. The chain has TRBV30 and TRBJ2-5; 7 bases align to TRBD1. The end of the DNA fits TRBJ2-7 better, so the J call may be wrong. This CDR3 spans 15 amino acids. Germline V gene sequence: CDR1 GTSNPN, CDR2 SVGIG (reference sequence).

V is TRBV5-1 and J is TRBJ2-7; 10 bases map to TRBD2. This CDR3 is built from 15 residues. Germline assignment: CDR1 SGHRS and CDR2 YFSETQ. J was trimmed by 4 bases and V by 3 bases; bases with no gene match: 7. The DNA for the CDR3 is TGCGCCAGCAGCTCCCAGGCTAGCGGGAGTTACGAGCAGTACTTC. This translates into CASSSQASGSYEQYF.

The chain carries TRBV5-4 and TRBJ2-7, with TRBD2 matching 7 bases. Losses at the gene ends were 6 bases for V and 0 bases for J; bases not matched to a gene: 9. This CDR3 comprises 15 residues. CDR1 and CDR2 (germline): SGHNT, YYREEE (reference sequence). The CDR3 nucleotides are TGTGCCAGCAAGGAGGGAGAGCGGGACTCCTACGAGCAGTACTTC. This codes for CASKEGERDSYEQYF.

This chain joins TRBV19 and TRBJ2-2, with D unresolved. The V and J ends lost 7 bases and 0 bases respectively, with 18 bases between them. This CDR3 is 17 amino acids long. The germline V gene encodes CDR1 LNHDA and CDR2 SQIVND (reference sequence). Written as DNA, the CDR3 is TGTGCCAGTACCAGGACCCTCCCGCCGACGAACACCGGGGAGCTGTTTTTT. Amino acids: CASTRTLPPTNTGELFF.

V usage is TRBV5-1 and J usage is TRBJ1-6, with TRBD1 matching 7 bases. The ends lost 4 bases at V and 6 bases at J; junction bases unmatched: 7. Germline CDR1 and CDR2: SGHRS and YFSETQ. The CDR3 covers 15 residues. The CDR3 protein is CASSASQGGNSPLHF. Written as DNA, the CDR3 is TGCGCCAGCAGCGCGAGCCAGGGGGGTAATTCACCCCTCCACTTT.

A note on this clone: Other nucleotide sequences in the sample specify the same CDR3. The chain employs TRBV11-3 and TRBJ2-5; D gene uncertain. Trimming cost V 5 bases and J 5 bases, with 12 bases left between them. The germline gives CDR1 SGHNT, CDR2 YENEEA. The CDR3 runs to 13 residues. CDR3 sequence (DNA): TGTGCCAGCAGCCCAAACGGTGGCGAGACCCAGTACTTC. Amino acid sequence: CASSPNGGETQYF.